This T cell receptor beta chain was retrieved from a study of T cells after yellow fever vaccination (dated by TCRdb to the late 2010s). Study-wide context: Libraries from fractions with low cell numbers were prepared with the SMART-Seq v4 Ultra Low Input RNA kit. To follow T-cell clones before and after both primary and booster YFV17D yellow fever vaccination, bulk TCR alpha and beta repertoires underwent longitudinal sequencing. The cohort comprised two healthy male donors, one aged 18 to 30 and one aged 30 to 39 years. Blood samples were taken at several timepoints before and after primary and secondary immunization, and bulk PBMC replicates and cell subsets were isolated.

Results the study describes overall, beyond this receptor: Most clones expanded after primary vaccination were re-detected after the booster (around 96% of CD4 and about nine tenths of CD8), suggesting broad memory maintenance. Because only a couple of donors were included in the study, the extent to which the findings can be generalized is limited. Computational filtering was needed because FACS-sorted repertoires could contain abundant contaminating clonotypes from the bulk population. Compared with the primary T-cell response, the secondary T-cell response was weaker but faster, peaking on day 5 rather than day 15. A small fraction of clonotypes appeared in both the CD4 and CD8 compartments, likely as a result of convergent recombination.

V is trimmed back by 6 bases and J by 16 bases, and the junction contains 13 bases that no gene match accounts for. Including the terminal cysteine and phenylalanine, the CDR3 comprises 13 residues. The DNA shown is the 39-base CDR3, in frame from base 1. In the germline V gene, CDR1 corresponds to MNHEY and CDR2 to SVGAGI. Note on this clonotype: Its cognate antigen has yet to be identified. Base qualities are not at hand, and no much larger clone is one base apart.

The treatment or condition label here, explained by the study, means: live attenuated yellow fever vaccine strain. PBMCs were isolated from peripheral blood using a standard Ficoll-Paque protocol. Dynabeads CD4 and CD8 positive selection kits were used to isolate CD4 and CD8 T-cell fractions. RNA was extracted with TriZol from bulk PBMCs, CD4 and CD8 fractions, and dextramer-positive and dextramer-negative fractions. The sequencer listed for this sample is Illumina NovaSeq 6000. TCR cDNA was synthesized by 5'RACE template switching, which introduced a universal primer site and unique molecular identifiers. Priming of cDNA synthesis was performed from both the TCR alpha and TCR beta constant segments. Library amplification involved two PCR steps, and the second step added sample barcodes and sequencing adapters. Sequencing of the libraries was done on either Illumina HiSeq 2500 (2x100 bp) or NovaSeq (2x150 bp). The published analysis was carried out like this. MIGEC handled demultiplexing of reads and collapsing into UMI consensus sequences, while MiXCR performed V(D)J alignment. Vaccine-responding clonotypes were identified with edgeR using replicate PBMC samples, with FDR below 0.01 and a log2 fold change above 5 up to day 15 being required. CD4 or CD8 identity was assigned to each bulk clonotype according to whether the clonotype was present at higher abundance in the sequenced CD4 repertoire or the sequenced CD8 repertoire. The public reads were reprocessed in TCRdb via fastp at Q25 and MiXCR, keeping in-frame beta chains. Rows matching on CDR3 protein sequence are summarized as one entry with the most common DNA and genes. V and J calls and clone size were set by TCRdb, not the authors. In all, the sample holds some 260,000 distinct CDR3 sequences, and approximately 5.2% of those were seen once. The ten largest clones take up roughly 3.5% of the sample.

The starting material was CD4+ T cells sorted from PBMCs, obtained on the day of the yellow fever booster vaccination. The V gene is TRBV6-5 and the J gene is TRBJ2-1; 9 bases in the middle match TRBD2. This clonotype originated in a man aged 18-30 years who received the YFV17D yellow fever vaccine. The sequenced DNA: TGTGCCAGCAGCTCCGACGTAGCGGGGGTCCGATTCTTC. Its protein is CASSSDVAGVRFF.